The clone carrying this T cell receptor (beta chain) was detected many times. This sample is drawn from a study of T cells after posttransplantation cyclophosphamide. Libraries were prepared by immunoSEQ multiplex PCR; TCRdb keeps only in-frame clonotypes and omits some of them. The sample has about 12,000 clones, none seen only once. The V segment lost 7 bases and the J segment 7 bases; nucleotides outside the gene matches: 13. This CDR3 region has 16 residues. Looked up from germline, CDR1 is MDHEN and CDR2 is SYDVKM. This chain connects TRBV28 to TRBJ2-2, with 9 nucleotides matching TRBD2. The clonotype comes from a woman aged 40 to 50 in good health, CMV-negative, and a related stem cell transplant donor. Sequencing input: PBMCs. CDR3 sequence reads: CASNTRREGLDGELFF. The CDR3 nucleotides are TGTGCCAGCAACACCAGGCGGGAGGGCCTTGACGGGGAGCTGTTTTTT. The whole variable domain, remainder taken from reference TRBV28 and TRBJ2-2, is DVKVTQSSRYLVKRTGEKVFLECVQDMDHENMFWYRQDPGLGLRLIYFSYDVKMKEKGDIPEGYSVSREKKERFSLILESASTNQTSMYLCASNTRREGLDGELFFGEGSRLTVL.